The 31 T cell receptor beta chains in this list originate from one sample, sequenced in a study of cytomegalovirus exposure and HLA in healthy donors. The data were produced by immunoSEQ multiplex PCR, yet TCRdb's version contains in-frame clones alone and is incomplete. The sample consists of approximately 270,000 clones, about 86% of them appearing once. Sequenced sample: PBMCs. The receptors here all came from a woman between 18 and 29 years old in good health and CMV-seronegative.

The chain joins TRBV30 to TRBJ2-1; 7 bases are shared with TRBD2. V lost 1 base, J lost 5 bases, and 5 bases stayed unmatched. The CDR3 is 14 amino acids. The germline V gene encodes CDR1 GTSNPN and CDR2 SVGIG (reference sequence). Here the CDR3 reads CAWSAQLANNEQFF. The CDR3 DNA follows: TGTGCCTGGAGTGCTCAACTAGCGAACAATGAGCAGTTCTTC.

V usage is TRBV5-4 and J usage is TRBJ2-5; 9 nucleotides match TRBD2. V was clipped by 0 bases and J by 5 bases; unmatched bases: 5. The V gene's germline CDR1 is SGHNT and CDR2 YYREEE (reference sequence). The CDR3 is made up of 15 amino acids. This chain's CDR3 is CASSLVLAGSETQYF. The CDR3 DNA reads TGTGCCAGCAGCTTGGTCCTAGCGGGATCCGAGACCCAGTACTTC.

The V gene is TRBV7-8, the J gene TRBJ2-3; 8 positions agree with TRBD1. Per germline, CDR1 SGHVS and CDR2 FQNEAQ. The CDR3 runs 16 residues. With V trimmed by 3 bases and J by 2 bases, 7 bases remained unmatched. In DNA, the CDR3 is TGTGCCAGCAGCTTGCTCAGGGGGCTGACCACAGATACGCAGTATTTT. It is translated as CASSLLRGLTTDTQYF.

This chain connects TRBV4-1 to TRBJ2-7, with 8 positions matching TRBD2. This CDR3 spans 17 amino acids. V was pared by 0 bases and J by 6 bases, with 13 bases of the junction left unmatched. The germline V gene has CDR1 MGHRA and CDR2 YSYEKL. The CDR3 here is CASSQEREAGDGLEQYF. The CDR3 bases are TGCGCCAGCAGCCAAGAAAGGGAAGCGGGAGACGGTCTCGAGCAGTACTTC.

The chain uses TRBV7-2 and TRBJ1-6; TRBD1 is a possible D gene (5 bases). There are 17 residues in the CDR3. V lost 0 bases, J lost 5 bases, and 14 bases lay in between. CDR1 and CDR2 (germline): SGHTA, FQGNSA. The CDR3 nucleotides are TGTGCCAGCAGCTTAGCGCAGGGCAGGGTTGATAATTCACCCCTCCACTTT. Its translation is CASSLAQGRVDNSPLHF.

V is TRBV7-9 and J is TRBJ1-5, with a weak D call TRBD1 (5 bases). Germline V gene lookup returns CDR1 SEHNR and CDR2 FQNEAQ (reference sequence). Trimming removed 1 base from V and 4 bases from J, with 11 bases in between. The CDR3 has 15 residues. The CDR3 DNA follows: TGTGCCAGCAGCTTAGGGACACTGAGGAATCAGCCCCAGCATTTT. It specifies CASSLGTLRNQPQHF. Based on the CDR3 plus reference TRBV7-9 and TRBJ1-5, the full variable domain is DTGVSQNPRHKITKRGQNVTFRCDPISEHNRLYWYRQTLGQGPEFLTYFQNEAQLEKSRLLSDRFSAERPKGSFSTLEIQRTEQGDSAMYLCASSLGTLRNQPQHFGDGTRLSIL.

This rearrangement joins TRBV21-1 to TRBJ2-6; the table assigns TRBD1, which was not confirmed against the DNA. TRBV21-1 is noted as a pseudogene. The CDR3 contains 17 residues. The CDR3 DNA reads TGTGCCAGCAGCAAAGCGGGGCAGTCAAGGTGGGCCAACGTCCTGACTTTC. It translates to CASSKAGQSRWANVLTF.

This clone was observed once. The V gene is TRBV5-1, the J gene TRBJ2-2; 10 bases fit TRBD2. J was trimmed by 2 bases and V by 1 base; bases with no gene match: 14. This CDR3 region has 20 residues. Germline loops: CDR1 SGHRS, CDR2 YFSETQ. Here the CDR3 reads CASSLPSGAAGGPNTGELFF. CDR3 in DNA: TGCGCCAGCAGCTTGCCTTCAGGGGCAGCGGGGGGGCCTAACACCGGGGAGCTGTTTTTT.

The V and J genes are TRBV6-5 and TRBJ1-4; TRBD1 might be the D (5 bases). CDR1 MNHEY and CDR2 SVGAGI come from the germline V gene. There are 16 residues in the CDR3. The V and J ends lost 0 bases and 0 bases respectively, with 8 bases between them. The CDR3 region is CASSYSGLSTNEKLFF. CDR3 nucleotide sequence: TGTGCCAGCAGTTACTCGGGACTTTCAACTAATGAAAAACTGTTTTTT.

This rearrangement joins TRBV29-1 to TRBJ2-3; a possible D gene is TRBD2 (5 bases). The CDR3 extends over 11 amino acids. Germline V lookup: CDR1 SQVTM, CDR2 ANQGSEA. V lost 7 bases and J 6 bases, leaving 11 bases between the germline ends. Written as DNA, the CDR3 is TGCAGCGGACTACGAGGGGATACGCAGTATTTT. It encodes CSGLRGDTQYF.

The CDR3 bases are TGTGCCAGCAGTGAACACAGCGGGGGGATCACAGATACGCAGTATTTT. It specifies CASSEHSGGITDTQYF. This sequence joins TRBV2 and TRBJ2-3, with TRBD2 matching 9 bases. This CDR3 region has 16 residues. The V gene end was trimmed by 2 bases and the J gene end by 2 bases; junction bases not matched to a gene: 5. Per germline, CDR1 SNHLY and CDR2 FYNNEI.

This chain connects TRBV19 to TRBJ2-7; 10 bases agree with TRBD1. With 6 bases clipped from V and 4 bases from J, the junction kept 9 bases outside the gene matches. Per the germline V gene, CDR1 is LNHDA and CDR2 is SQIVND (reference sequence). This CDR3 is 15 amino acids long. The CDR3 is CASRSGRGQGYEQYF. The CDR3 bases are TGTGCCAGTAGAAGTGGGCGGGGACAGGGGTACGAGCAGTACTTC.

DNA of the CDR3: TGTGCCAGTAGTATCTCCAATGAGGGGGCCAACGAGCAGTACTTC. Its protein is CASSISNEGANEQYF. The V call is TRBV19, the J call TRBJ2-7; 7 bases align to TRBD1. The CDR3 is made up of 15 amino acids. Trimming cost V 3 bases and J 5 bases; bases outside gene matches: 10. Germline CDR1 and CDR2: LNHDA and SQIVND (reference sequence). Full variable domain (remainder filled in from reference TRBV19 and TRBJ2-7): DGGITQSPKYLFRKEGQNVTLSCEQNLNHDAMYWYRQDPGQGLRLIYYSQIVNDFQKGDIAEGYSVSREKKESFPLTVTSAQKNPTAFYLCASSISNEGANEQYFGPGTRLTVT.

The V and J genes are TRBV7-8 and TRBJ2-5; possibly TRBD2 for D (6 bases). Germline loops: CDR1 SGHVS, CDR2 FQNEAQ. The germline V and J ends were trimmed by 3 bases and 4 bases, with 9 bases remaining between them. The CDR3 is 13 amino acids. The CDR3 sequence: CASSFWRGETQYF. CDR3 sequence (DNA): TGTGCCAGCAGCTTCTGGCGGGGAGAGACCCAGTACTTC.

This clone came up many times. The V and J genes are TRBV6-4 and TRBJ2-3; 7 positions match TRBD2. The germline CDR1 and CDR2 sequences are MRHNA and SNTAGT. The CDR3 runs 15 residues. The V gene end was trimmed by 3 bases and the J gene end by 2 bases; junction bases not matched to a gene: 5. This chain's CDR3 is CASSEETSHTDTQYF. CDR3 sequence (DNA): TGTGCCAGCAGTGAGGAGACTAGCCACACAGATACGCAGTATTTT.

This clone was seen a few times. The chain is built from TRBV28 and TRBJ2-7, with 8 bases matching TRBD1. The CDR3 runs to 15 residues. The V and J ends lost 8 bases and 5 bases, in that order; junction bases with no gene match: 14. CDR1 is MDHEN, CDR2 SYDVKM, per germline. The DNA of the CDR3 is TGTGCCAGCCCTCCCCCGCAGGGGGCGCCCAACGAGCAGTACTTC. Translating it yields CASPPPQGAPNEQYF.

This clone occurred once. The CDR3 nucleotides read TGTGCTAGTGGTTTGGTACGGAGGAATCAGCCCCAGCATTTT. Its protein is CASGLVRRNQPQHF. The V gene is TRBV12-5, the J gene TRBJ1-5, with D unclear. The V and J ends lost 0 bases and 4 bases respectively, with 7 bases between them. The CDR3 consists of 14 residues. Germline V gene sequence: CDR1 LGHNT, CDR2 FRNRAP.

This clone was seen a handful of times. The genes are TRBV11-1 and TRBJ1-2, with D tentatively TRBD1 (6 bases). The V end was cut by 1 base, the J end by 4 bases, with 10 bases between. This CDR3 has 14 residues. CDR1 and CDR2 (germline): SGHAT, FQDESV (reference sequence). The DNA for the CDR3 is TGTGCCAGCAGCTTAGATCCAGGGGCCTATGGCTACACCTTC. This translates into CASSLDPGAYGYTF.

The chain combines TRBV7-9 with TRBJ1-1, with TRBD1 as a possible D gene (6 bases). CDR3 length: 12 residues. Germline V gene data show CDR1 as SEHNR and CDR2 as FQNEAQ (reference sequence). The V end lost 5 bases, the J end lost 5 bases, and 9 bases lay between the germline ends. The CDR3 sequence: CASSQRGTEAFF. CDR3 bases: TGTGCCAGCAGCCAGAGGGGGACTGAAGCTTTCTTT.

The chain uses TRBV13 and TRBJ2-3; 10 bases agree with TRBD1. The CDR3 spans 18 residues. Looked up from germline, CDR1 is PRHDT and CDR2 is FYEKMQ (reference sequence). V was clipped by 3 bases and J by 0 bases; unmatched bases: 9. The CDR3 is CASSFRDRGQGSTDTQYF. The CDR3 DNA reads as TGTGCCAGCAGCTTCCGGGACAGGGGCCAAGGAAGCACAGATACGCAGTATTTT.

The chain carries TRBV18 and TRBJ1-5; 7 nucleotides agree with TRBD1. The CDR3 length is 17 residues. V shed 2 bases, J shed 0 bases, and the junction held 7 bases outside the gene matches. Germline V lookup: CDR1 KGHSH, CDR2 LQKENI. DNA of the CDR3: TGTGCCAGCTCACCATCGGGACAGTTCTATAGCAATCAGCCCCAGCATTTT. Protein sequence: CASSPSGQFYSNQPQHF.

The genes are TRBV2 and TRBJ2-7; D gene unclear. Trimming took off 10 bases at V and 0 bases at J, with 10 bases between the two ends. Germline V gene data show CDR1 as SNHLY and CDR2 as FYNNEI. The CDR3 loop spans 12 amino acids. CDR3 protein: CATSISSYEQYF. DNA for the CDR3: TGTGCCACGAGCATTAGCTCCTACGAGCAGTACTTC.

This chain connects TRBV4-3 to TRBJ1-1; 9 nucleotides match TRBD1. Germline assignment: CDR1 LGHNA and CDR2 YSLEER. The trim removed 3 bases at V and 2 bases at J, leaving 7 bases unmatched. The CDR3 is 16 amino acids. CDR3 amino acids: CASSQTGTGSNTEAFF. The CDR3 DNA reads TGCGCCAGCAGCCAGACCGGGACAGGGTCTAACACTGAAGCTTTCTTT.

The J gene is TRBJ2-1, the V gene TRBV27; no definite D call. In germline, CDR1 is MNHEY, CDR2 SMNVEV (reference sequence). Trimming removed 1 base from V and 2 bases from J, with 6 bases in between. The CDR3 covers 14 residues. In DNA, the CDR3 is TGTGCCAGCAGTTTATTGTCAGCCTACAATGAGCAGTTCTTC. This translates into CASSLLSAYNEQFF.

This rearrangement joins TRBV7-9 to TRBJ1-2; D is perhaps TRBD1 (6 bases). Deletions cut 1 base from V and 6 bases from J, with 12 bases between. The CDR3 loop spans 14 amino acids. Germline lookup yields CDR1 SEHNR and CDR2 FQNEAQ (reference sequence). CDR3 amino acids: CASSLVLPGDGYTF. The CDR3 DNA is TGTGCCAGCAGCTTAGTCTTGCCAGGGGATGGCTACACCTTC. Variable domain in full (rest from reference TRBV7-9 and TRBJ1-2): DTGVSQNPRHKITKRGQNVTFRCDPISEHNRLYWYRQTLGQGPEFLTYFQNEAQLEKSRLLSDRFSAERPKGSFSTLEIQRTEQGDSAMYLCASSLVLPGDGYTFGSGTRLTVV.

The chain couples TRBV7-9 to TRBJ2-7; 9 bases align to TRBD2. J lost 9 bases, V lost 5 bases, and 8 bases had no gene match. This CDR3 comprises 13 residues. Per the germline V gene, CDR1 is SEHNR and CDR2 is FQNEAQ (reference sequence). As DNA, the CDR3 is TGTGCCAGCAGCCATAGCGGGGGTACGGGGCAGTACTTC. This encodes CASSHSGGTGQYF.

This chain joins TRBV6-1 and TRBJ1-1; possibly TRBD1 for D (6 bases). Trimming took off 3 bases at V and 6 bases at J, with 8 bases between the two ends. CDR3 size: 12 residues. Germline CDR1 reads MNHNS; CDR2 reads SASEGT. DNA for the CDR3: TGTGCCAGCAGTGAGTACAGGGCTGAAGCTTTCTTT. It yields the protein CASSEYRAEAFF.

The chain is built from TRBV27 and TRBJ2-2; 7 bases are a match to TRBD2. This CDR3 has 16 amino acids. Trimming at V came to 6 bases and at J to 5 bases, leaving 12 bases not matched to a gene. Germline-derived CDR1 and CDR2 are MNHEY and SMNVEV (reference sequence). The CDR3 nucleotides read TGTGCCAGCAGGACGGCCGGCGGGAGTGTAACCGGGGAGCTGTTTTTT. Translated: CASRTAGGSVTGELFF.

The chain employs TRBV28 and TRBJ1-2; D remains ambiguous. Germline V CDR1 and CDR2: MDHEN, SYDVKM. The length of the CDR3 is 15 residues. The V gene lost 5 bases and the J gene lost 6 bases, with 19 bases spanning the gap. CDR3 protein: CASSGPMTSYHGYTF. The CDR3 DNA is TGTGCCAGCAGTGGTCCAATGACAAGTTATCATGGCTACACCTTC.

This clone was seen only once. The chain carries TRBV28 and TRBJ2-7; D uncertain. V lost 3 bases, J lost 2 bases, and 17 bases lay in between. Germline V gene lookup returns CDR1 MDHEN and CDR2 SYDVKM. The CDR3 sequence is 16 residues long. CDR3 amino acids: CASSFLPLRFTYEQYF. CDR3 in DNA: TGTGCCAGCAGTTTTCTCCCACTCCGATTCACCTACGAGCAGTACTTC.

The chain uses TRBV7-9 and TRBJ1-1; D might be TRBD1 (5 bases). Germline loops: CDR1 SEHNR, CDR2 FQNEAQ (reference sequence). This CDR3 contains 13 residues. The ends were cut back, 4 bases at V and 11 bases at J, with 17 bases in the middle. Written as DNA, the CDR3 is TGTGCCAGCAGCTGGACGACCAGGGATAAGGCTTTCTTT. It specifies CASSWTTRDKAFF. The whole variable domain, filled in from reference TRBV7-9 and TRBJ1-1, reads DTGVSQNPRHKITKRGQNVTFRCDPISEHNRLYWYRQTLGQGPEFLTYFQNEAQLEKSRLLSDRFSAERPKGSFSTLEIQRTEQGDSAMYLCASSWTTRDKAFFGQGTRLTVV.